This TCR beta chain was retrieved from a study of blood T cell repertoires in COVID-19. Background on the study: Italy, Spain and the United States were the sources of the convalescent and acute COVID-19 samples.

Participants' own reports of clinical history determined their cohort assignment. A PCR-confirmed or clinician-diagnosed COVID-19 case had contacted exposed participants within 2 weeks of entry. Germline CDR1 SEHNR, CDR2 FQNEAQ (reference sequence). This CDR3 spans 15 amino acids. V was pared by 2 bases and J by 4 bases, with 7 bases of the junction left unmatched. TCRdb keeps only in-frame clones here, not all; method: immunoSEQ multiplex PCR. Found here are around 320,000 clones, roughly 90% of them singletons; the top ten hold around 4.2%. The material sequenced was PBMCs or T cells enriched from blood (not recorded which). The chain links TRBV7-9 to TRBJ1-2; 7 positions agree with TRBD1. This sequence was found in a woman in her 30s who had been exposed to COVID-19. This CDR3 is CASSLPDRAFYGYTF. The CDR3 coding sequence is TGTGCCAGCAGCTTACCCGACAGGGCCTTCTATGGCTACACCTTC.